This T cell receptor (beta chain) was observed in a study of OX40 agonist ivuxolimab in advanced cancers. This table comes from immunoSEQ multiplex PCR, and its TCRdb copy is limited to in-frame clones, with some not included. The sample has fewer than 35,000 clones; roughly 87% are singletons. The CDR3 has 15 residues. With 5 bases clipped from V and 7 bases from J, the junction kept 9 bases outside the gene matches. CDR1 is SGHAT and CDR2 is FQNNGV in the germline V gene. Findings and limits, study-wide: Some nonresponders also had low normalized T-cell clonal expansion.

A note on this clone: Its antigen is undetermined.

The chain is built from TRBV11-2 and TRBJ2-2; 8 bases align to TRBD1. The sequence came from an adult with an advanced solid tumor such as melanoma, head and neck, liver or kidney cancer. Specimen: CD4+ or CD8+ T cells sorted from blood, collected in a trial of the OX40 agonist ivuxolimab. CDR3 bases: TGTGCCAGCAGCAGTTTCCAGGGGGCCGGCGGGGAGCTGTTTTTT. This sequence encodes CASSSFQGAGGELFF.